What follows are 24 T cell receptor beta chains derived from one specimen sequenced in a study of CD4 T cells in relation to SARS-CoV-2 and coronaviruses. Only in-frame clones appear in the TCRdb table, and some are missing; sequencing was by immunoSEQ multiplex PCR. The data hold 35,000 to 45,000 clones, with 85% to 90% observed a single time. Specimen: memory CD4+ T cells from PBMCs. The receptors were gathered from an adult with COVID-19.

CDR3 sequence (DNA): TGTGCCAGCAGCCAACTTGAAGCGGGGACAGGGGGTTGGGGCTACACCTTC. This gives the protein CASSQLEAGTGGWGYTF. V gene TRBV4-2 combines with J gene TRBJ1-2; 11 nucleotides agree with TRBD1. Looked up from germline, CDR1 is LGHNA and CDR2 is YNFKEQ. This CDR3 contains 17 residues. J was trimmed by 8 bases and V by 2 bases; bases with no gene match: 13.

CDR3 bases: TGTGCCAGTAGTCTGGGGGTACAAGAGACCCAGTACTTC. It translates to CASSLGVQETQYF. The chain couples TRBV19 to TRBJ2-5, with D perhaps assigned TRBD1 or TRBD2 (5 bases each). The CDR3 length is 13 residues. V lost 5 bases to trimming and J lost 2 bases, with 9 bases between them. The germline CDR1 and CDR2 sequences are LNHDA and SQIVND (reference sequence).

The rearrangement uses TRBV18 and TRBJ1-2; D is unclear. Germline CDR1 reads KGHSH; CDR2 reads LQKENI. The CDR3 loop spans 13 amino acids. The ends were cut back, 5 bases at V and 1 base at J, with 8 bases in the middle. The CDR3 loop reads CASSAESNYGYTF. The DNA of the CDR3 is TGTGCCAGCTCAGCTGAAAGTAACTATGGCTACACCTTC.

The gene calls are TRBV19 and TRBJ2-1; no clear D. CDR1 is LNHDA and CDR2 is SQIVND in the germline V gene (reference sequence). This CDR3 is 13 amino acids long. V lost 7 bases and J lost 9, with 16 bases in between. CDR3 bases: TGTGCCAGTACCACCCCCGATATTAGTGAGCAGTTCTTC. As protein: CASTTPDISEQFF.

The V call is TRBV5-1, the J call TRBJ2-3; no firm D call. CDR1 and CDR2 (germline): SGHRS, YFSETQ. The germline V and J ends were trimmed by 4 bases and 4 bases, with 7 bases remaining between them. The CDR3 is 12 amino acids. CDR3 DNA: TGCGCCAGCAGCACCGGGTCAGATACGCAGTATTTT. Encoded protein: CASSTGSDTQYF.

J is TRBJ1-1 and V is TRBV6-6; 9 bases line up with TRBD1. Germline-derived CDR1 and CDR2 are MNHNY and SVGAGI (reference sequence). The CDR3 runs 16 residues. V lost 6 bases and J lost 0; bases outside the gene matches: 8. CDR3 residues: CASRQTRTGVNTEAFF. CDR3 coding DNA: TGTGCCAGCAGGCAAACCAGGACAGGGGTGAACACTGAAGCTTTCTTT.

Here the CDR3 DNA reads TGTGCCAGCAGCCAACTTGGGACAGCCGGGGAGCTGTTTTTT. This translates into CASSQLGTAGELFF. The chain has TRBV14 and TRBJ2-2, with 7 bases aligning to TRBD1. Germline-derived CDR1 and CDR2 are SGHDN and FVKESK. V shed 2 bases, J shed 6 bases, and the junction held 3 bases outside the gene matches. This CDR3 contains 14 residues.

The chain has TRBV11-3 and TRBJ2-2; D is uncertain. Trimming stripped 6 bases from V and 6 bases from J, with 11 bases between. Germline V gene lookup returns CDR1 SGHNT and CDR2 YENEEA. The CDR3 length is 13 residues. CDR3 sequence: CASRKTQPGELFF. Here the CDR3 DNA reads TGTGCCAGCAGAAAAACACAACCCGGGGAGCTGTTTTTT.

This chain joins TRBV6-2 or TRBV6-3 and TRBJ1-5; TRBD1 agrees at 10 bases. The CDR3 is made up of 15 amino acids. The junction had 3 bases not matched to a gene; V was cut back by 5 bases and J by 2 bases. Germline assignment: CDR1 MNHEY and CDR2 SVGEGT. In nucleotides, the CDR3 is TGTGCCAGCAGTCCCGGGACAGGGGGCAATCAGCCCCAGCATTTT. This translates into CASSPGTGGNQPQHF.

This chain uses TRBV29-1 with TRBJ1-2, with D uncertain. The length of the CDR3 is 13 residues. Trimming pared 4 bases from V and 1 base from J, leaving 10 bases between. Germline assignment: CDR1 SQVTM and CDR2 ANQGSEA. For the CDR3, the DNA is TGCAGCGTTGCCCGGCGAGTTAACTATGGCTACACCTTC. It codes for CSVARRVNYGYTF.

This clone was recorded once. The rearrangement joins TRBV9 to TRBJ1-5, with TRBD1 matching over 9 bases. The CDR3 is 15 amino acids. Per germline, CDR1 SGDLS and CDR2 YYNGEE. J gave up 4 bases and V 3 bases, and 5 bases lay outside the gene matches. The CDR3 loop reads CASSGQGVLNQPQHF. CDR3 sequence (DNA): TGTGCCAGCAGCGGACAGGGGGTACTGAATCAGCCCCAGCATTTT. The whole variable domain, filled in from reference TRBV9 and TRBJ1-5, reads DSGVTQTPKHLITATGQRVTLRCSPRSGDLSVYWYQQSLDQGLQFLIQYYNGEERAKGNILERFSAQQFPDLHSELNLSSLELGDSALYFCASSGQGVLNQPQHFGDGTRLSIL.

The V call is TRBV13, the J call TRBJ2-3; either TRBD1 or TRBD2 may supply D (6 bases each). The V gene lost 5 bases and the J gene lost 6 bases, with 21 bases spanning the gap. Germline V gives CDR1 PRHDT, CDR2 FYEKMQ (reference sequence). This CDR3 has 16 amino acids. CDR3 protein: CASSGTPQTLADTQYF. The CDR3 DNA reads TGTGCCAGCAGCGGGACACCCCAAACCCTAGCGGATACGCAGTATTTT. The full variable domain, its missing parts supplied by reference TRBV13 and TRBJ2-3, is AAGVIQSPRHLIKEKRETATLKCYPIPRHDTVYWYQQGPGQDPQFLISFYEKMQSDKGSIPDRFSAQQFSDYHSELNMSSLELGDSALYFCASSGTPQTLADTQYFGPGTRLTVL.

The rearrangement joins TRBV4-2 to TRBJ1-3; possibly TRBD1 for D (6 bases). The germline gives CDR1 LGHNA, CDR2 YNFKEQ. CDR3 length: 15 residues. Trimming pared 0 bases from V and 4 bases from J, leaving 10 bases between. This chain's CDR3 is CASSQEGGDGNTIYF. The CDR3 bases are TGTGCCAGCAGCCAAGAAGGGGGGGACGGAAACACCATATATTTT.

This chain connects TRBV5-1 to TRBJ2-2; D is possibly TRBD2 (6 bases). V was shortened by 4 bases and J by 3 bases, with 10 bases between the two germline ends. Germline V gene sequence: CDR1 SGHRS, CDR2 YFSETQ. CDR3 size: 14 residues. CDR3 residues: CASSPGGYTGELFF. The CDR3 nucleotides read TGCGCCAGCAGCCCCGGGGGTTACACCGGGGAGCTGTTTTTT.

The CDR3 DNA is TGTGCCAGTAGTATAACAGGGGGAAACACCATATATTTT. It translates to CASSITGGNTIYF. This chain joins TRBV19 and TRBJ1-3, with D tentatively TRBD1 (6 bases). CDR3 length: 13 amino acids. The germline V and J ends were trimmed by 2 bases and 4 bases, with 6 bases remaining between them. Germline V gene sequence: CDR1 LNHDA, CDR2 SQIVND (reference sequence). Combining the CDR3 with reference TRBV19 and TRBJ1-3 gives the whole variable domain DGGITQSPKYLFRKEGQNVTLSCEQNLNHDAMYWYRQDPGQGLRLIYYSQIVNDFQKGDIAEGYSVSREKKESFPLTVTSAQKNPTAFYLCASSITGGNTIYFGEGSWLTVV.

The rearrangement joins TRBV6-5 to TRBJ2-5; 8 nucleotides line up with TRBD2. The CDR3 loop spans 13 amino acids. The V and J ends lost 6 bases and 2 bases, in that order; junction bases with no gene match: 2. CDR1 is MNHEY, CDR2 SVGAGI, per germline. In nucleotides, the CDR3 is TGTGCCAGCAGACGGGGGGGGCAAGAGACCCAGTACTTC. Its protein is CASRRGGQETQYF.

V and J are TRBV5-1 and TRBJ2-5; D perhaps matches TRBD2 (6 bases). This CDR3 has 14 amino acids. V dropped 4 bases and J dropped 4 bases, with 14 bases sitting between them. Germline CDR1 SGHRS, CDR2 YFSETQ. Written as DNA, the CDR3 is TGCGCCAGCAGCCCCCAGTTGGGGGGAGAGACCCAGTACTTC. It translates to CASSPQLGGETQYF.

The chain carries TRBV29-1 and TRBJ2-3, with 9 bases identical to TRBD2. Germline V gene sequence: CDR1 SQVTM, CDR2 ANQGSEA. Germline trimming cut 4 bases from V and 4 bases from J; bases unmatched to any gene: 3. This CDR3 has 13 amino acids. CDR3 sequence: CSVVSSGADTQYF. DNA for the CDR3: TGCAGCGTTGTGTCTAGCGGGGCAGATACGCAGTATTTT.

The CDR3 DNA sequence: TGTGCCAGCTCCATATCCAAAGCGGAAGAGACCCAGTACTTC. Its protein product is CASSISKAEETQYF. V usage is TRBV18 and J usage is TRBJ2-5, with D perhaps TRBD2 (5 bases). Germline values: CDR1 KGHSH, CDR2 LQKENI. The ends were cut back, 6 bases at V and 3 bases at J, with 14 bases in the middle. This CDR3 comprises 14 residues.

This clone was observed once. The chain links TRBV4-2 to TRBJ1-5, with D tentatively TRBD1 (5 bases). The CDR3 covers 18 residues. The germline V gene encodes CDR1 LGHNA and CDR2 YNFKEQ. V lost 4 bases and J lost 2, with 21 bases in between. CDR3 sequence (DNA): TGTGCCAGCAGCCGGATAGTGGGGGGTGGAATTGGCAATCAGCCCCAGCATTTT. Translating gives CASSRIVGGGIGNQPQHF.

The J gene is TRBJ2-1, the V gene TRBV27, with a tentative D call TRBD1 (6 bases). Germline-derived CDR1 and CDR2 are MNHEY and SMNVEV (reference sequence). The V gene lost 8 bases and the J gene lost 0 bases, with 17 bases spanning the gap. This CDR3 is 16 amino acids long. CDR3 DNA: TGTGCCAGCGGACAAGCACAGGGCGCCTCCTACAATGAGCAGTTCTTC. Translated, it gives CASGQAQGASYNEQFF.

V is TRBV27 and J is TRBJ2-7, with TRBD1 matching 9 bases. The V and J ends lost 5 bases and 3 bases, in that order; junction bases with no gene match: 5. Germline CDR1 is MNHEY and CDR2 is SMNVEV (reference sequence). CDR3 length: 14 residues. This chain's CDR3 is CASSLGQGGYEQYF. The CDR3 nucleotides are TGTGCCAGCAGTCTGGGACAGGGCGGCTACGAGCAGTACTTC.

Concerning this clone: At one end, the junction sequence differs from germline, possibly due to a read error. The chain recombines TRBV5-1 with TRBJ2-5; D is uncertain. This CDR3 has 13 residues. Germline V gene data show CDR1 as SGHRS and CDR2 as YFSETQ. CDR3 in amino acids: CASTLTLQETQYF. CDR3 DNA sequence: TGCGCCAGCACCTTGACGCTACAAGAGACCCAGTACTTC.

The J gene is TRBJ1-5, the V gene TRBV6-2 or TRBV6-3; a possible D gene is TRBD1 (6 bases). This CDR3 has 15 residues. V was trimmed by 2 bases and J by 7 bases, leaving 15 bases between them. Germline CDR1 and CDR2: MNHEY and SVGEGT. The DNA of the CDR3 is TGTGCCAGCAGTTACCTGGCAGGGGAGGGCCAGCCCCAGCATTTT. Translation gives CASSYLAGEGQPQHF.